This T cell receptor (beta chain) appears in the sequencing data of a study of cytomegalovirus exposure and HLA in healthy donors (dated by TCRdb to about 2017). With respect to the entire study: An earlier analysis of approximately 640 of the donors reported more than 250 Gb of sequence data and more than 90 million unique TCR beta sequences from 150 million to 200 million T cells. A few DR-DQ haplotypes were treated as single units for association and clustering because of strong linkage in the cohort. In an earlier analysis of about 590 of the donors, high-throughput TCR beta sequencing was used to judge whether each TCR beta V gene segment behaved as functional or pseudogenic. About 280 gigabases of sequencing data and roughly 90 million unique TCR sequences were included in an early release covering about 700 HLA-typed donors. All discovery cohort repertoires had been generated using a single sequencing platform. Rather than drawing on any new phenotypic data, the later analysis identified candidate immune exposures from TCR beta sequences and the way those sequences occurred across donors. The study used immunosequencing to profile the T cell repertoires of approximately 630 subjects and linked those repertoires to cytomegalovirus serostatus. Donor age, sex, ethnicity and CMV serostatus were compiled together with the repertoire data. The study was designed to test whether signatures of past pathogen exposure could be identified by cataloging public T cell receptors. Both class I and class II loci were covered by HLA typing, at four-digit resolution. Besides the first cohort of about 730 subjects, a separate validation cohort made up of 120 different subjects was used. A later analysis re-analyzed previously published TCR beta repertoires from 550 to 700 donors and added high-resolution HLA genotyping to study TCR occurrence patterns. Of the roughly 400 genotyped donors, about 80% fell in the genetic ancestry cluster associated with self-reported Caucasian donors. Across around 400 genotyped donors of the cohort, an average of about 240,000 unique TCR beta nucleotide sequences per donor were sequenced, and around 20% of those sequences were non-productive. High-throughput TCR immunosequencing, statistical association of individual TCRs with disease status, and machine learning were combined to predict cytomegalovirus infection status. Genome-wide SNP genotypes for about 65% of the 666 donors were used in a later genetic analysis, which treated that subset as a discovery cohort. The number of typed donors differed by locus: 629-630 for A, B, C, DRB1 and DQB1; 522 for DQA1; some 610 for DPA1; and around 490 for DPB1. The full study reports these points: At a false discovery rate of 0.05, a later analysis linked approximately 18,000 TCR beta sequences to specific HLA alleles. A cluster of highly shared sequence variants was judged likely to represent a technical artifact of the sequencing pipeline. In both the original and validation cohorts, the classifier was reported to diagnose cytomegalovirus status with high specificity and sensitivity. Most TCR sequences were seen in very few donors, while some public TCRs were found in many individuals. In a later analysis, HLA-associated TCR beta chains showed more clonal expansion and lower generation probabilities than non-associated chains that were equally common. A total of fewer than 200 TCR beta chains were listed by the study as associated with cytomegalovirus. Because some donors lacked HLA typing at each locus, the association tests relied only on the typed subset. A later genetic analysis reported fewer N-insertions in productive TCRs among donors in an Asian-associated ancestry cluster than the approximately 670-donor mean. Several of the top co-occurrence clusters appeared to be linked to parvovirus B19, influenza, CMV and Epstein-Barr virus, according to a later analysis. A further reported finding was that TCR beta sequences accurately predicted the HLA-A and HLA-B alleles for most subjects in the first cohort. According to a later analysis, most CMV-associated TCR beta chains appeared to be HLA-restricted, and the HLA associations seemed to be driven largely by CMV exposure. In a later genetic analysis, a missense DCLRE1C variant was associated with V-gene and J-gene trimming of TCR beta chains, and the association was replicated in an independent cohort. For the cohort, immune exposure information was limited to CMV serostatus. Because counts were too low, about 17 rarely observed V segments, including chromosome 9 orphons, were excluded from the earlier analysis of a few hundred of the donors. Linkage disequilibrium might explain the correlated functional status among segregating V segments, but an unknown experimental factor could not be ruled out. Some IMGT-functional V segments, including TRBV6-2 and TRBV6-3, could not be told apart with the 87-base-pair reads, so those segments were excluded. A later analysis found that TCR association rates varied across HLA loci, with DRB1 alleles showing the most associated TCRs and HLA-C alleles the fewest. Broadly in line with IMGT annotations, most TCR beta V segments showed up in productive rearrangements about 87% or about 30% of the time in an earlier analysis of 450 to 600 of the donors. Only TCR beta chains were sequenced in this cohort, and the absence of alpha or paired-chain data limited detectable features. Three of the identified cytomegalovirus-associated TCR beta chains were confirmed in vitro to be specific for cytomegalovirus antigens. It was suggested by the authors that the approach could potentially be generalized to other disease states and immunological phenotypes. Strong co-occurrence of HLA alleles, especially DR and DQ, made assigning TCR associations to individual alleles difficult. The presence/absence analyses assumed that sequencing depth was roughly uniform across donors, and that assumption may not be true.

Regarding this clone: The clone's antigen remains unknown. No much larger clone exists at a distance of one base, and base qualities are not known.

The cohort comprised fewer than 750 healthy bone marrow donors. At the time of sampling, all cohort members were nominally healthy, though unrecorded immune exposures were likely present. The donor tested CMV seropositive and was one of the 289 seropositive cohort members. A peripheral blood sample was collected from each donor, and TCR beta sequencing was performed on peripheral blood mononuclear cells. The Qiagen DNeasy Blood Extraction Kit was used to extract genomic DNA from the blood cell samples. Reading the germline V gene gives CDR1 ENHRY and CDR2 SYGVKD. Trimming costs V 11 bases and J 2 bases, and their ends lie 13 bases apart. The CDR3 covers 12 residues, taking in both the cysteine and the phenylalanine. The only DNA kept is the CDR3, 36 bases in frame from the first base. Libraries came from the immunoSEQ multiplex PCR assay. A mixture of 60 forward primers for TCR Vbeta segments and 13 reverse primers for TCR Jbeta segments was used in the multiplex PCR. Amplification of the CDR3 region of rearranged TCR beta genes was performed with a multiplex PCR assay on genomic DNA. On the Illumina HiSeq System, the amplified TCR beta libraries were sequenced as 87-base-pair reads. The original pipeline was this. Across the roughly 600 repertoires, a later analysis counted 80 million or so unique TCR beta chains, approximately 12 million of which were shared by at least two donors. Raw reads were error-corrected and collapsed into unique sequences by a nearest-neighbor algorithm in which closely related sequences were merged to remove PCR and sequencing errors. Alignment of CDR3 sequences to IMGT reference sequences was used to assign V, D and J gene segments. For a sequence to be retained, a match of at least six nucleotides was required to both a V gene segment and a J gene segment. A rearrangement counted as productive if the CDR3 had no stop codons and remained in frame with V and J, and every other rearrangement counted as non-productive. Following IMGT convention, CDR3 was defined as the stretch from the second conserved V-encoded cysteine up to the conserved J-encoded phenylalanine. In an earlier analysis of around 570 of the donors, sequences lacking an unambiguous match to a single V gene segment were excluded. An earlier analysis of a few hundred of the donors classified V segments as functional when productive rearrangements were above 56.7% and as segregating when the standard deviation between donors was above 5%. A statistical classification framework was developed to diagnose cytomegalovirus status using the catalog of TCR beta chain sequences. A later analysis assigned V and J genes by comparing TCR nucleotide sequences with IMGT/GENE-DB human TR gene sequences. In a later analysis, CDR3 sequences and most-parsimonious VDJ recombination scenarios were assigned using the TCRdist pipeline. A later analysis defined each TCR beta chain by its CDR3 amino acid sequence plus V-gene family, and excluded reads lacking a unique V-gene family. As a way to deal with suspected cross-contamination and a sequencing artifact, a later analysis dropped nearly 600 nucleotide sequences that were highly shared and had low generation probability. In a later analysis, a clonal expansion index for each public chain was calculated from normalized within-repertoire ranks of inferred template counts. Generation probabilities in a later analysis came from a VDJ recombination model fitted to out-of-frame rearrangements, and those results were checked against IGoR. A later analysis scored TCR-TCR, TCR-HLA and TCR-CMV co-occurrence with hypergeometric tests, applying a repertoire-size bias correction to TCR pairs. In a later analysis, false discovery rates were estimated by permuting HLA or CMV assignments 20 times. A later analysis grouped co-occurring TCRs with DBSCAN, adding TCRdist sequence similarity when clustering within HLA-allele-positive subsets. Co-occurrence clustering excluded repertoires with fewer than 30,000 or more than 120,000 public chains, plus five with anomalous nucleotide sharing. The table was pulled from immuneACCESS by TCRdb, which kept in-frame rearrangements only. Such tables lose some clones; where checked, under half of the loss comes from unresolved V genes, and the rest has no known cause. D and trimming were read from the DNA, whereas the V and J calls and clone size are those reported in that table. The sample yields about 190,000 clones; roughly 80% were counted once. The ten largest account for 2.1% of the sample.

Specimen: PBMCs. The receptor was isolated from a woman in her 30s in good health and CMV-seropositive. Here the chain combines TRBV10-3 and TRBJ2-7; the D gene is perhaps TRBD1, on 6 matching bases. The DNA sequence follows: TGTGCCGGCCGGACAGCCCCCTACGAGCAGTACTTC. It codes for CAGRTAPYEQYF.